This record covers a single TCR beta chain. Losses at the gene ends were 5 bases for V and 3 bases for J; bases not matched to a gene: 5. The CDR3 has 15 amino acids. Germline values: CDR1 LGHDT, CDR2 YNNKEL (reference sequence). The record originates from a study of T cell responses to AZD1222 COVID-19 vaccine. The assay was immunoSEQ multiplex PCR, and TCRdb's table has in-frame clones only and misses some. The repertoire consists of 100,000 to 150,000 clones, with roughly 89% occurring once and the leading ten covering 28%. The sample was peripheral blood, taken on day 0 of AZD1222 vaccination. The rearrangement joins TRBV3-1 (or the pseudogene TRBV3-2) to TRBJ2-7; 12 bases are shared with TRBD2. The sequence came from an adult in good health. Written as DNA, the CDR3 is TGTGCCAGCAGCTACCAGACTAGCGGGAGCTACGAGCAGTACTTC. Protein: CASSYQTSGSYEQYF.